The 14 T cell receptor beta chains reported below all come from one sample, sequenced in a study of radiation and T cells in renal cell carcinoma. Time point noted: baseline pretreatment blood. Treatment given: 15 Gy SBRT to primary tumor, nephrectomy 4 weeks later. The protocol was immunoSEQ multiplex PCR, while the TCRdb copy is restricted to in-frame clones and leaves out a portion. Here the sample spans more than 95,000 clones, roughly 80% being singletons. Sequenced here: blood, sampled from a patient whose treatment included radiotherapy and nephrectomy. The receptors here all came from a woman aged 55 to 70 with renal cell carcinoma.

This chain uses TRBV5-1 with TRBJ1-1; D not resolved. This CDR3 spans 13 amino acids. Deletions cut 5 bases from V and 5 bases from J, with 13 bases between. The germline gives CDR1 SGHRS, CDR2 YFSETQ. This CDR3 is CASRLSQETEAFF. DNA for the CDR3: TGCGCCAGCAGACTCAGTCAGGAGACTGAAGCTTTCTTT.

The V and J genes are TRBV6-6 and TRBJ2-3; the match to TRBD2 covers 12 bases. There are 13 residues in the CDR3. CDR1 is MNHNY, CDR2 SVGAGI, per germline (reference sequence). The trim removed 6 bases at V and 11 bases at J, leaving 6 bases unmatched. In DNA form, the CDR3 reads TGTGCCAGCAGCGGGACTAGCGGGCAGAAGCAGTATTTT. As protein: CASSGTSGQKQYF.

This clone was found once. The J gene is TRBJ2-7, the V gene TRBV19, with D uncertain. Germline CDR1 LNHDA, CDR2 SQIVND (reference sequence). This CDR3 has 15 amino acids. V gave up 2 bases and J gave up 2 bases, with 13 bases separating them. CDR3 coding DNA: TGTGCCAGTAGTATATCGGCCACTCAGCCCTACGAGCAGTACTTC. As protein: CASSISATQPYEQYF.

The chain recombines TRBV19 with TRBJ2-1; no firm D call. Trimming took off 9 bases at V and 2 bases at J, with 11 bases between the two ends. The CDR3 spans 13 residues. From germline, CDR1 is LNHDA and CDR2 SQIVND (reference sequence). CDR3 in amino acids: CASGPPTYNEQFF. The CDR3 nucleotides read TGTGCCAGCGGTCCACCTACCTACAATGAGCAGTTCTTC.

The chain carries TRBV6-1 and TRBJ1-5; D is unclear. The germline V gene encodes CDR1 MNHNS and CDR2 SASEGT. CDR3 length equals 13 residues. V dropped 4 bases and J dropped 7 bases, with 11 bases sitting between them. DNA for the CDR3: TGTGCCAGCAGTGGAGCTTTGGAACAGCCCCAGCATTTT. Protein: CASSGALEQPQHF.

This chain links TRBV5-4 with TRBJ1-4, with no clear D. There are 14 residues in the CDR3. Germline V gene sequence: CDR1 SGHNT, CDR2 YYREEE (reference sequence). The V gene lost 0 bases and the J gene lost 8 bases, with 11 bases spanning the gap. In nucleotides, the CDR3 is TGTGCCAGCAGCTTGGAAGGACCCGGGGAAAAACTGTTTTTT. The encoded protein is CASSLEGPGEKLFF.

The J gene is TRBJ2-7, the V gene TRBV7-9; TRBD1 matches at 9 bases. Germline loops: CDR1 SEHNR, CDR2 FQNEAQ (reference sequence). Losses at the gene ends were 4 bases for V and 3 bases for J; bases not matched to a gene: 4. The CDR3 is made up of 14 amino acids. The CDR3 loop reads CASSSPGQGYEQYF. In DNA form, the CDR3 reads TGTGCCAGCAGCTCGCCGGGACAGGGCTACGAGCAGTACTTC.

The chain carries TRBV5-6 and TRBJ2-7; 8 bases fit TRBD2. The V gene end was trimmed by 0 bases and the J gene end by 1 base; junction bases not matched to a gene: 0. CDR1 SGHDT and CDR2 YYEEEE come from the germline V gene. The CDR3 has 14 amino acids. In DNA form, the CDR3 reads TGTGCCAGCAGCTTGGCGGGGGGGTCCTACGAGCAGTACTTC. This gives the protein CASSLAGGSYEQYF.

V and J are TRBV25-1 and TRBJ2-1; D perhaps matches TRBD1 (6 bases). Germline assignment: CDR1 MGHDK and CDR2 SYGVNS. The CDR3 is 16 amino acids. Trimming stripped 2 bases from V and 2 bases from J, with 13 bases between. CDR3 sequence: CASSEGTGWAYNEQFF. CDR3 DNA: TGTGCCAGCAGTGAAGGTACAGGGTGGGCCTACAATGAGCAGTTCTTC.

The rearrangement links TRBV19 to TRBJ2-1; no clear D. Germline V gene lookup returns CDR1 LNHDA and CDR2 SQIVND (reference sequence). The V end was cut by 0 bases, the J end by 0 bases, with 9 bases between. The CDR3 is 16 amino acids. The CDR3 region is CASSIELPGSYNEQFF. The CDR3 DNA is TGTGCCAGTAGTATAGAACTACCTGGCTCCTACAATGAGCAGTTCTTC.

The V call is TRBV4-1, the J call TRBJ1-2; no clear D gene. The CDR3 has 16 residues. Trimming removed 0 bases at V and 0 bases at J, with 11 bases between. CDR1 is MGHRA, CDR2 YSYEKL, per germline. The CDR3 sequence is CASSQEERATNYGYTF. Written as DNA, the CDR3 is TGCGCCAGCAGCCAAGAGGAAAGAGCGACTAACTATGGCTACACCTTC.

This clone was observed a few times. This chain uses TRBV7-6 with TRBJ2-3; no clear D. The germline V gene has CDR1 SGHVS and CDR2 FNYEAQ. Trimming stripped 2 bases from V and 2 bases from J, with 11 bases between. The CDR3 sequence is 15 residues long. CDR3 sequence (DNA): TGTGCCAGCAGCTTACTTGGATCCTACACAGATACGCAGTATTTT. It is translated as CASSLLGSYTDTQYF.

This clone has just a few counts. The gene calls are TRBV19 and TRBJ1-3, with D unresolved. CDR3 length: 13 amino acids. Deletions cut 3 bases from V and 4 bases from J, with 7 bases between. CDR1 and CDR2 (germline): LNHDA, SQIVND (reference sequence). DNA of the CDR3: TGTGCCAGTAGTATCCCCAGGGGAAACACCATATATTTT. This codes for CASSIPRGNTIYF.

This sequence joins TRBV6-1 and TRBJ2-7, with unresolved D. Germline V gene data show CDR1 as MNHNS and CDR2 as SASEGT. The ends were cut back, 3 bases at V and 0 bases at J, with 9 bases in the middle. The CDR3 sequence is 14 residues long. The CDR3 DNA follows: TGTGCCAGCAGTGATACAACAGTCTCCTACGAGCAGTACTTC. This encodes CASSDTTVSYEQYF.